Presented here are 12 T cell receptor beta chains from one specimen sequenced in a study of early T cells in non-severe SARS-CoV-2 infection. TCRdb ran MiXCR on the 5' RACE reads and lists one entry per CDR3 protein. The sample carries approximately 49,000 distinct CDR3 sequences, roughly 12% recorded once. Sample: whole blood. Receptor source: an adult who was a healthcare worker with PCR-confirmed SARS-CoV-2 infection or an uninfected control (not recorded which).

The chain recombines TRBV7-8 with TRBJ1-5; D gene unclear. V gave up 4 bases and J gave up 1 base, with 11 bases separating them. Germline V gene sequence: CDR1 SGHVS, CDR2 FQNEAQ. The CDR3 runs 15 residues. As DNA, the CDR3 is TGTGCCAGCAGCTCTAATGAACGCAGCAATCAGCCCCAGCATTTT. Protein sequence: CASSSNERSNQPQHF.

This clonotype has just a few counts. The chain joins TRBV20-1 to TRBJ2-3, with 8 positions matching TRBD1. Trimming took 2 bases from V and 0 from J; bases not matched to a gene: 4. The CDR3 consists of 15 residues. Germline loops: CDR1 DFQATT, CDR2 SNEGSKA (reference sequence). CDR3 sequence reads: CSARRRDRSTDTQYF. As DNA, the CDR3 is TGCAGTGCTAGACGCCGGGACAGGAGCACAGATACGCAGTATTTT.

This clonotype was seen many times. The V call is TRBV12-3 or TRBV12-4, the J call TRBJ2-1; D gene ambiguous. V was clipped by 6 bases and J by 5 bases, with 11 bases between them. The CDR3 covers 13 residues. The CDR3 nucleotides are TGTGCCAGCAGAACCTCCGCCGACAATGAGCAGTTCTTC. Protein product: CASRTSADNEQFF.

This clonotype was seen a few times. The chain uses TRBV19 and TRBJ2-7, with D maybe TRBD1 (5 bases). The CDR3 totals 13 residues. V lost 2 bases and J 2 bases, leaving 7 bases between the germline ends. Germline CDR1 LNHDA, CDR2 SQIVND (reference sequence). The DNA for the CDR3 is TGTGCCAGTAGTATAACAGGAACCTACGAGCAGTACTTC. Protein sequence: CASSITGTYEQYF.

This clonotype has more than one count but fewer than ten. The V call is TRBV20-1, the J call TRBJ2-1, with 10 bases fitting TRBD2. Per germline, CDR1 DFQATT and CDR2 SNEGSKA (reference sequence). The CDR3 has 15 residues. Trimming took 2 bases from V and 4 from J; bases not matched to a gene: 5. The CDR3 DNA reads TGCAGTGCTAGATCTAGCGGGGGTCTTTACAATGAGCAGTTCTTC. It translates to CSARSSGGLYNEQFF.

The chain links TRBV7-2 to TRBJ2-7, with TRBD2 identical over 9 bases. Per the germline V gene, CDR1 is SGHTA and CDR2 is FQGNSA. CDR3 size: 15 residues. The V and J ends lost 5 bases and 3 bases, in that order; junction bases with no gene match: 8. The CDR3 sequence is CASSLEGTSNYEQYF. Here the CDR3 DNA reads TGTGCCAGCAGCCTAGAAGGGACTAGCAACTACGAGCAGTACTTC. Looking up the rest from reference TRBV7-2 and TRBJ2-7 gives the full variable domain: GAGVSQSPSNKVTEKGKDVELRCDPISGHTALYWYRQSLGQGLEFLIYFQGNSAPDKSGLPSDRFSAERTGGSVSTLTIQRTQQEDSAVYLCASSLEGTSNYEQYFGPGTRLTVT.

This clonotype was observed many times. CDR3 in amino acids: CASSYSDGGELFF. CDR3 coding DNA: TGTGCCAGCAGTTATTCGGACGGCGGGGAGCTGTTTTTT. V usage is TRBV6-2 or TRBV6-3 and J usage is TRBJ2-2; D remains ambiguous. The CDR3 covers 13 residues. Trimming stripped 3 bases from V and 7 bases from J, with 9 bases between. The germline CDR1 and CDR2 sequences are MNHEY and SVGEGT.

Comment on this clonotype: The junction departs from germline at one end; a sequencing error may be responsible. The chain is built from TRBV7-9 and TRBJ2-7; no reliable D call. The CDR3 totals 13 residues. Germline CDR1 reads SEHNR; CDR2 reads FQNEAQ (reference sequence). The CDR3: CASSFGHFYEQNF. The CDR3 DNA follows: TGTGCCAGCAGCTTCGGCCATTTCTACGAGCAGAACTTC.

The rearrangement joins TRBV29-1 to TRBJ1-2; D ambiguous. Germline V gene lookup returns CDR1 SQVTM and CDR2 ANQGSEA. The CDR3 runs to 12 residues. Trimming took 5 bases from V and 3 from J, leaving 10 bases between them. The CDR3 loop is CSVRTEDYGYTF. The CDR3 bases are TGCAGCGTTCGGACGGAGGACTATGGCTACACCTTC.

The J gene is TRBJ1-2, the V gene TRBV30; D is uncertain. V shed 4 bases and J shed 2 bases, with 5 bases lying between them. The germline gives CDR1 GTSNPN, CDR2 SVGIG (reference sequence). The CDR3 spans 11 residues. This chain's CDR3 is CAWKWNYGYTF. The CDR3 DNA reads as TGTGCCTGGAAATGGAACTATGGCTACACCTTC.

The chain employs TRBV28 and TRBJ1-2; D not resolved. The CDR3 consists of 14 residues. Germline loops: CDR1 MDHEN, CDR2 SYDVKM. V was cut by 5 bases and J by 4 bases, with 14 bases left in between. CDR3 bases: TGTGCCAGCAGTCCACCCCCCGCGGTCTATGGCTACACCTTC. Residues: CASSPPPAVYGYTF.

This clonotype has more than one count but fewer than ten. The V call is TRBV4-2, the J call TRBJ2-2; 11 nucleotides line up with TRBD2. The CDR3 totals 17 residues. V lost 1 base and J lost 7; bases outside the gene matches: 8. CDR1 and CDR2 from the germline V gene are LGHNA and YNFKEQ. The CDR3 here is CASSQGLAGGVDGELFF. CDR3 DNA sequence: TGTGCCAGCAGCCAAGGGCTAGCGGGAGGAGTGGACGGGGAGCTGTTTTTT.